Listed below are T cell receptor beta chains from one sample, sequenced in a study of cytomegalovirus exposure and HLA in healthy donors. Assay: immunoSEQ multiplex PCR; the TCRdb copy retains only in-frame clones and omits some. The sample gives 140,000 or so clones, about 82% of which show up once; nearly 3.5% is in the top ten. Sequencing used PBMCs. Receptor source: a male donor in good health and CMV-seronegative. CDR3s leave out the opening cysteine and the closing phenylalanine or tryptophan. Each record gives: V gene, J gene, CDR3 protein.

>TRBV7-2|TRBJ2-1
ASSLAGVANEQF
>TRBV4-1|TRBJ1-3
ASSQNLVGGGNTIY
>TRBV27|TRBJ1-2
ASSWGQGDPYGYT
>TRBV11-2|TRBJ1-1
ASSSYRGSGTEAF
>TRBV5-6|TRBJ2-2
ASSFGDTGELF
>TRBV28|TRBJ2-5
ASSQDRGRETQY
>TRBV25-1|TRBJ2-7
ASSQEGPISYEQY
>TRBV10-2|TRBJ2-3
ASAGLAGRTDTQY
>TRBV2|TRBJ2-1
ASSEALNEQF
>TRBV5-8|TRBJ1-6
ASSLAGGANNSPLH
>TRBV4-1|TRBJ1-6
ASSPTGSPLH
>TRBV6-5|TRBJ1-1
ASSYSTGTSEAF
>TRBV9|NA
ASSVVADDYEQY
>TRBV2|TRBJ2-1
ASRDNRYQF
>TRBV28|TRBJ2-7
ASKPQTGKYEQY
>TRBV7-8|TRBJ1-1
ASSLGRAVSEAF